This T cell receptor beta chain stems from a study of response to subunit inactivated influenza vaccine. Study-wide findings and caveats: With each seasonal influenza vaccination, the authors suggested, few new T cells are recruited.

At least ten counts were recorded for this clonotype. Its antigen is currently unknown. TCRdb re-called the RT-PCR reads with MiXCR, one entry per CDR3 protein. The sample holds approximately 530,000 distinct CDR3 sequences; approximately 7.1% are singletons and the top ten take approximately 13%. Germline V gives CDR1 LGHNA, CDR2 YNFKEQ. The CDR3 spans 18 residues. V gave up 3 bases and J gave up 1 base; unmatched junction bases: 9. This TCR was recovered from a man between 50 and 75 years old who received an inactivated influenza vaccine. The sequenced sample was PBMCs from blood, obtained roughly 24 months after vaccination. The V call is TRBV4-2, the J call TRBJ2-3, with 11 positions matching TRBD2. CDR3 DNA sequence: TGTGCCAGCAGCCAGGTAGCGGGGGGGCCCGATCGCACAGATACGCAGTATTTT. Amino acid sequence: CASSQVAGGPDRTDTQYF.